This T cell receptor beta chain emerged from a study of T cells after posttransplantation cyclophosphamide. The germline CDR1 and CDR2 sequences are MGHRA and YSYEKL. The CDR3 has 15 amino acids. J lost 0 bases, V lost 3 bases, and 2 bases had no gene match. Study results and limitations: Later post-transplant blood repertoires were often dominated by donor CD8+ memory clones. After PTCy, TRB diversity resembled that of CNI/methotrexate controls.

Clones were sequenced by immunoSEQ multiplex PCR, and TCRdb holds only the in-frame ones, with some missing. Singletons are absent from the sample, which has 23,000 or so clones. This clone is labeled medium-sized. Its matching antigen is unknown. The material sequenced was PBMCs. The origin of this receptor is a woman in her fifties or sixties in good health, CMV-negative, and a related stem cell transplant donor. V and J are TRBV4-1 and TRBJ2-3, with 8 bases matching TRBD2. CDR3 sequence: CASSHERGSTDTQYF. CDR3 coding DNA: TGCGCCAGCAGCCACGAGCGGGGGAGCACAGATACGCAGTATTTT.